The subject of this entry is one T cell receptor beta chain. Its antigen is unknown. Researchers reported sorting every CD8+ T cell subset in triplicate, 330,000 or so cells per sort. A CD45RO-CCR7+CD27+CD95- phenotype identified naive CD8+ T cells. Each TRB cDNA library was prepared by 5' RACE (with UMI labels). TCRdb reprocessed the 5' RACE reads and reports one entry per CDR3 protein, with no DNA. Listed are fewer than 55,000 distinct CDR3 sequences; approximately 1.5% falls within the top ten. Looked up from germline, CDR1 is SQVTM and CDR2 is ANQGSEA. This CDR3 spans 12 amino acids. These data come from a study of CXCR3-negative and CXCR3-positive naive CD8 T cells. General observations from the study: Comparison of naive subsets found surface CD5 to be comparable, and TCR strength was inferred on the basis of TRB CDR3 properties.

The sample consisted of naive CXCR3- CD8+ T cells from blood. This sample's subset: CD45RO-CCR7+CD27+CD95- naive CD8+ T cells lacking CXCR3 (TNR3-). This clonotype was sampled from a human donor in good health. Some clones in this sample may be carry-over from other donors' samples. The rearrangement links TRBV29-1 to TRBJ2-2; TCRdb designates TRBD2, a call that cannot be tested without DNA. The CDR3 region is CSVPLGRGELFF.